Below are 21 T cell receptor beta chains sequenced from a single sample in a study of radiotherapy plus CTLA-4 blockade in lung cancer. Here immunoSEQ multiplex PCR was the method, and the copy in TCRdb shows in-frame clones only, minus some. The sample holds tens of thousands of clones; around 86% are singletons and the top ten take 0.82%. Sample: peripheral blood, taken from a patient treated with radiotherapy plus ipilimumab. These receptors were collected from a human donor with non-small cell lung cancer who had stable disease on radiotherapy plus ipilimumab.

The chain couples TRBV4-1 to TRBJ2-3, with D possibly being TRBD1 or TRBD2 (5 bases each). The CDR3 runs 15 residues. Looked up from germline, CDR1 is MGHRA and CDR2 is YSYEKL. V was pared by 0 bases and J by 4 bases, with 11 bases between. The CDR3 DNA is TGCGCCAGCAGCCAAGATAAGGGGAGACCAGATACGCAGTATTTT. It is translated as CASSQDKGRPDTQYF.

Of note for this clone: The same CDR3 also results from other DNA sequences found in this sample. The V call is TRBV18, the J call TRBJ1-1; 9 bases match TRBD1. The V and J ends lost 3 bases and 1 base, in that order; junction bases with no gene match: 3. This CDR3 is 15 amino acids long. Germline loops: CDR1 KGHSH, CDR2 LQKENI. The CDR3 bases are TGTGCCAGCTCACCGGGACAGGGAGCGAACACTGAAGCTTTCTTT. This encodes CASSPGQGANTEAFF.

The chain links TRBV19 to TRBJ1-5; D gene ambiguous. The germline V gene has CDR1 LNHDA and CDR2 SQIVND (reference sequence). Between the trimmed V and J ends, which lost 5 bases and 4 bases, there was a span of 18 bases. CDR3 length: 16 residues. The CDR3 here is CASSWEAARSNQPQHF. The CDR3 region has the DNA TGTGCCAGTAGTTGGGAGGCAGCCCGGAGTAATCAGCCCCAGCATTTT.

V is TRBV5-1 and J is TRBJ1-6; the D is unclear. Germline V lookup: CDR1 SGHRS, CDR2 YFSETQ. Trimming took off 0 bases at V and 0 bases at J, with 7 bases between the two ends. The CDR3 sequence is 16 residues long. In DNA form, the CDR3 reads TGCGCCAGCAGCTTGGAGAGGAGCTCCTATAATTCACCCCTCCACTTT. This codes for CASSLERSSYNSPLHF.

The V gene is TRBV11-2, the J gene TRBJ2-1; D might be TRBD1 or TRBD2, each matching 5 bases. Germline lookup yields CDR1 SGHAT and CDR2 FQNNGV. V gave up 5 bases and J gave up 3 bases, with 11 bases separating them. The CDR3 sequence is 14 residues long. The DNA of the CDR3 is TGTGCCAGCAGCCAGGCGAGGGGCTACAATGAGCAGTTCTTC. Its translation: CASSQARGYNEQFF. Drawing the rest from reference TRBV11-2 and TRBJ2-1, the complete variable domain is EAGVAQSPRYKIIEKRQSVAFWCNPISGHATLYWYQQILGQGPKLLIQFQNNGVVDDSQLPKDRFSAERLKGVDSTLKIQPAKLEDSAVYLCASSQARGYNEQFFGPGTRLTVL.

This chain links TRBV29-1 with TRBJ2-7; 10 bases fit TRBD1. Trimming took 6 bases from V and 1 from J; bases not matched to a gene: 3. Per the germline V gene, CDR1 is SQVTM and CDR2 is ANQGSEA. The CDR3 is 13 residues long. This CDR3 reads CSVTGQGSYEQYF. CDR3 in DNA: TGCAGCGTGACGGGACAGGGGTCCTACGAGCAGTACTTC.

This chain connects TRBV19 to TRBJ1-5; no clear D gene. Germline V gene sequence: CDR1 LNHDA, CDR2 SQIVND (reference sequence). The CDR3 runs to 16 residues. Trimming pared 9 bases from V and 2 bases from J, leaving 20 bases between. CDR3 sequence: CASQTGALRGNQPQHF. DNA for the CDR3: TGTGCCAGCCAAACCGGAGCCTTAAGGGGCAATCAGCCCCAGCATTTT.

The chain is built from TRBV10-2 and TRBJ2-3, with D uncertain. Trimming shortened V by 2 bases and J by 4 bases, and 10 bases separated the two germline ends. The CDR3 is 14 residues long. The V gene's germline CDR1 is WSHSY and CDR2 SAAADI. CDR3 sequence: CASSEPGVPDTQYF. CDR3 bases: TGCGCCAGCAGTGAGCCGGGCGTCCCAGATACGCAGTATTTT.

The V call is TRBV5-1, the J call TRBJ1-2; D gene unclear. V was trimmed by 4 bases and J by 4 bases, leaving 17 bases between them. This CDR3 is 15 amino acids long. The germline gives CDR1 SGHRS, CDR2 YFSETQ. CDR3 region: CASSPRGDSPYGYTF. The CDR3 DNA is TGCGCCAGCAGCCCCCGCGGGGATAGCCCCTATGGCTACACCTTC.

The chain couples TRBV5-1 to TRBJ2-1; 15 bases match TRBD2. CDR1 and CDR2 (germline): SGHRS, YFSETQ. CDR3 size: 16 residues. V lost 3 bases, J lost 7 bases, and 5 bases stayed unmatched. This CDR3 is CASSSGLAGGKNEQFF. DNA of the CDR3: TGCGCCAGCAGCTCGGGACTAGCGGGAGGCAAAAATGAGCAGTTCTTC.

The rearrangement links TRBV5-6 to TRBJ1-2, with D tentatively TRBD1 (6 bases). CDR3 length: 13 amino acids. Germline CDR1 SGHDT, CDR2 YYEEEE. Trimming removed 4 bases from V and 4 bases from J, with 11 bases in between. The CDR3 protein is CASSQDSFYGYTF. Here the CDR3 DNA reads TGTGCCAGCAGCCAGGACAGCTTCTATGGCTACACCTTC.

This clone was seen a few times. The chain employs TRBV28 and TRBJ1-6; D uncertain. This CDR3 is 14 amino acids long. Trimming stripped 0 bases from V and 6 bases from J, with 6 bases between. Germline V lookup: CDR1 MDHEN, CDR2 SYDVKM. Here the CDR3 DNA reads TGTGCCAGCAGTTTATGGGCAGCTAATTCACCCCTCCACTTT. Amino acid sequence: CASSLWAANSPLHF.

About this clone: The same CDR3 can be traced to other DNA sequences in this sample. The CDR3 DNA reads TGTGCCTGGATTCGAGACAGGGGCACTGAAGCTTTCTTT. As protein: CAWIRDRGTEAFF. The V gene is TRBV30, the J gene TRBJ1-1; 8 bases line up with TRBD1. Germline CDR1 is GTSNPN and CDR2 is SVGIG (reference sequence). This CDR3 has 13 residues. The J segment lost 4 bases and the V segment lost 4 bases, leaving 5 bases of the junction unmatched.

The CDR3 reads CASSNGGTVETQYF. The CDR3 DNA sequence: TGTGCCAGCAGCAACGGGGGGACGGTGGAGACCCAGTACTTC. V is TRBV13 and J is TRBJ2-5; 7 positions agree with TRBD2. Trimming took 5 bases from V and 5 from J; bases not matched to a gene: 8. The germline CDR1 and CDR2 sequences are PRHDT and FYEKMQ (reference sequence). CDR3 length: 14 amino acids.

The chain carries TRBV7-2 and TRBJ2-7; the match to TRBD2 covers 7 bases. The CDR3 has 15 amino acids. Trimming removed 6 bases from V and 4 bases from J; junction bases left unmatched: 12. CDR1 SGHTA and CDR2 FQGNSA come from the germline V gene. CDR3 protein: CASSLDTAGPYEQYF. The CDR3 DNA reads as TGTGCCAGCAGTCTTGACACAGCGGGGCCATACGAGCAGTACTTC.

V is TRBV2 and J is TRBJ2-1; 8 bases are shared with TRBD1. The CDR3 runs to 17 residues. J gave up 5 bases and V 6 bases, and 15 bases lay outside the gene matches. Germline CDR1 and CDR2: SNHLY and FYNNEI. CDR3 sequence reads: CASRAHLDRALHNEQFF. In nucleotides, the CDR3 is TGTGCCAGCAGAGCCCACCTGGACAGGGCCTTACACAATGAGCAGTTCTTC. Full variable domain (missing parts from reference TRBV2 and TRBJ2-1): EPEVTQTPSHQVTQMGQEVILRCVPISNHLYFYWYRQILGQKVEFLVSFYNNEISEKSEIFDDQFSVERPDGSNFTLKIRSTKLEDSAMYFCASRAHLDRALHNEQFFGPGTRLTVL.

The J gene is TRBJ2-7, the V gene TRBV6-1; 11 positions match TRBD2. There are 13 residues in the CDR3. Germline trimming cut 4 bases from V and 7 bases from J; bases unmatched to any gene: 3. Germline V gives CDR1 MNHNS, CDR2 SASEGT. The CDR3 region is CASSALAGGEQYF. CDR3 coding DNA: TGTGCCAGCAGTGCTCTAGCGGGAGGAGAGCAGTACTTC.

The J gene is TRBJ2-1, the V gene TRBV6-6; D gene ambiguous. Germline V CDR1 and CDR2: MNHNY, SVGAGI (reference sequence). CDR3 length: 12 residues. V lost 7 bases and J 9 bases, leaving 13 bases between the germline ends. The CDR3 loop reads CASKGGRLEQFF. CDR3 DNA: TGTGCCAGCAAAGGTGGCCGACTTGAGCAGTTCTTC.

V usage is TRBV28 and J usage is TRBJ2-7; unclear D gene. Germline lookup yields CDR1 MDHEN and CDR2 SYDVKM. The CDR3 totals 14 residues. V gave up 6 bases and J gave up 6 bases, with 18 bases separating them. CDR3 bases: TGTGCCAGCAGCCGAATTCCCGACAACGTCGAGCAGTACTTC. This translates into CASSRIPDNVEQYF.

The chain recombines TRBV29-1 with TRBJ1-2, with 7 bases lining up with TRBD1. Germline V gives CDR1 SQVTM, CDR2 ANQGSEA. V shed 3 bases and J 6 bases; nucleotides not matched to a gene: 10. The CDR3 spans 14 residues. This CDR3 reads CSVDPRQGLHGYTF. The CDR3 DNA is TGCAGCGTTGATCCGAGACAGGGTCTACATGGCTACACCTTC.

This chain joins TRBV7-2 and TRBJ1-1, with TRBD1 matching over 8 bases. Germline-derived CDR1 and CDR2 are SGHTA and FQGNSA. The trim removed 3 bases at V and 1 base at J, leaving 1 base unmatched. The CDR3 length is 14 residues. The CDR3 here is CASSFQGANTEAFF. The CDR3 DNA reads TGTGCCAGCAGCTTCCAGGGGGCGAACACTGAAGCTTTCTTT.